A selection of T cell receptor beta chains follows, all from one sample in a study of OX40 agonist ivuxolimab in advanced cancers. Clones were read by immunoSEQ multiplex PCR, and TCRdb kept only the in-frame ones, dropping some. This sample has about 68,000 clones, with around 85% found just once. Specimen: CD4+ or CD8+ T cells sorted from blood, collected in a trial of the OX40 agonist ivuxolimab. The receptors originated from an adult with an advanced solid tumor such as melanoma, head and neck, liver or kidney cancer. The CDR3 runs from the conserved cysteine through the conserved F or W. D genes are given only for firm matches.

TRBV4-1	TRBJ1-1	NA	CASSPPQQGRTEAFF
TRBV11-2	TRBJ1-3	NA	CASSLEKLRRGNTIYF
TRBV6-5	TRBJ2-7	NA	CASTRNVGEQYF
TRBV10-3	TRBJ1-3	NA	CAIRTDYSSGNTIYF
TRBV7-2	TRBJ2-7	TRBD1	CASSAGTGPYEQYF
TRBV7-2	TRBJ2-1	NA	CASRQDSYNEQFF
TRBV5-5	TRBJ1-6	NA	CASSPPGQGRSPLHF
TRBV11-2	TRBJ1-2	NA	CASSQLDRANYGYTF
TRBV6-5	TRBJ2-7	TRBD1	CASSYSGQEFYEQYF
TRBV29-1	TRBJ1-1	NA	CSVGTRPTEAFF
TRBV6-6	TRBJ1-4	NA	CASSGTTNEKLFF
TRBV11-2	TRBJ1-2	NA	CASSLFREGGYTF
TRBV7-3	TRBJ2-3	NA	CASSLTDTQYF
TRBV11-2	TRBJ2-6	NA	CASSTIRGRRAGANVLTF
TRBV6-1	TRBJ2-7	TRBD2	CALRGGSYEQYF
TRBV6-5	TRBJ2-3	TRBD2	CASSLAGMGTDTQYF
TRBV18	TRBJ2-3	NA	CASSPTTSNTDTQYF
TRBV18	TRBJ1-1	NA	CASSALGGQGPSEAFF
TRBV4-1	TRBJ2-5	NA	CASRQLGQETQYF
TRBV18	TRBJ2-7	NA	CASSPGNYEQYF
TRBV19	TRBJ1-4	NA	CASSWGVRSEKLFF
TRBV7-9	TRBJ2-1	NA	CASSLAGAAEQFF
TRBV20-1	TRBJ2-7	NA	CSALGGEQYF
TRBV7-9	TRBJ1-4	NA	CASSLPPSPVLFF
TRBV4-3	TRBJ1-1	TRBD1	CASSQEGQPNTEAFF
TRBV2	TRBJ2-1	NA	CASSVRRGARFF
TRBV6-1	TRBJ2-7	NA	CASSEASLTYEQYF
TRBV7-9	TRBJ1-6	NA	CASSLSNSPLHF
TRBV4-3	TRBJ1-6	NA	CASSQAWGTRGGNSPLHF
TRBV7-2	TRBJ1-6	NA	CASSIALRARGSPLHF
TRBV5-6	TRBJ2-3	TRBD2	CASSWGVAGFRTDTQYF
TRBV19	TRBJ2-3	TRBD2	CASKKGRGSADTQYF
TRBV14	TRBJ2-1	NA	CASSPFVGDSEQFF
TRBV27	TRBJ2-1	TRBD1	CASSLLVSGQGQNEQFF
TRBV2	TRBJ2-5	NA	CASSMLMGGAETQYF
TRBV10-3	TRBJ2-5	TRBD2	CAISESGRSGKNQETQYF
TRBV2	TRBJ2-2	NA	CASSEYGELFF
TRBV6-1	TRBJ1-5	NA	CASSEGQNQPQHF
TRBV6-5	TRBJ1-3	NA	CASSYAGSPGNTIYF
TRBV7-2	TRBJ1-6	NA	CASSLNKPNNSPLHF
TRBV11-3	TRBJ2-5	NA	CASSLGSAQTQYF
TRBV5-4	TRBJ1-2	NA	CASSLGLKERAGYTF
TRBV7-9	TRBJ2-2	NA	CASSRRQGGTNTGELFF
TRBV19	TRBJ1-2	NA	CASSTAPRGVRGYTF
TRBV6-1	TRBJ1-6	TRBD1	CASRGGQGNSPLHF
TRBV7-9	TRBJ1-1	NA	CASSLQNTEAFF
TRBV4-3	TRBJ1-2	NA	CASSQDSSFDTSYGYTF
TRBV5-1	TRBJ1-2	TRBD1	CASSSTGGRYYGYTF
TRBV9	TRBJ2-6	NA	CASSVASTGANVLTF
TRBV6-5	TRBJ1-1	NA	CASSLDRNTEAFF
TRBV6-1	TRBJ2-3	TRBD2	CANKAGGTDTQYF
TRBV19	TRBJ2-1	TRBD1	CASSMLGTGPYNEQFF
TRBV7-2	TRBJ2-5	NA	CASSLAETQYF
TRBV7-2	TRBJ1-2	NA	CASRFQGPRGYTF
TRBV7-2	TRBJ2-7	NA	CASSSPGTLRTEQYF